One sample yielded the 14 T cell receptor beta chains listed below, sequenced in a study of blood T cell repertoires in COVID-19. Data came from immunoSEQ multiplex PCR; TCRdb stores just in-frame clones and leaves some out. The table has some 350,000 clones, 80% to 90% seen once. The sequenced sample consisted of PBMCs or T cells enriched from blood (not recorded which). The receptors come from a young man who had recovered from COVID-19.

The V call is TRBV10-2, the J call TRBJ1-4; D possibly corresponds to TRBD1 (5 bases). This CDR3 has 14 amino acids. Between the trimmed V and J ends, which lost 4 bases and 3 bases, there was a span of 9 bases. Per germline, CDR1 WSHSY and CDR2 SAAADI. This CDR3 reads CASSVGTSNEKLFF. CDR3 DNA sequence: TGCGCCAGCAGTGTAGGGACTTCTAATGAAAAACTGTTTTTT.

The V gene is TRBV5-6, the J gene TRBJ2-7, with D perhaps TRBD1 (6 bases). Trimming took off 4 bases at V and 4 bases at J, with 15 bases between the two ends. CDR3 size: 14 residues. Looked up from germline, CDR1 is SGHDT and CDR2 is YYEEEE. CDR3: CASSRTGFTYEQYF. The DNA for the CDR3 is TGTGCCAGCAGCCGCACAGGGTTCACTTACGAGCAGTACTTC. The variable domain in full, completed from reference TRBV5-6 and TRBJ2-7, reads DAGVTQSPTHLIKTRGQQVTLRCSPKSGHDTVSWYQQALGQGPQFIFQYYEEEERQRGNFPDRFSGHQFPNYSSELNVNALLLGDSALYLCASSRTGFTYEQYFGPGTRLTVT.

J is TRBJ1-5 and V is TRBV6-1; D ambiguous. Trimming pared 1 base from V and 9 bases from J, leaving 13 bases between. There are 14 residues in the CDR3. Germline V gene lookup returns CDR1 MNHNS and CDR2 SASEGT. The CDR3 coding sequence is TGTGCCAGCAGTGAAGTGGGCCCCGTCGGGCCCCAGCATTTT. This translates into CASSEVGPVGPQHF.

The rearrangement joins TRBV10-3 to TRBJ2-7; no reliable D call. CDR3 length: 11 residues. Germline CDR1 and CDR2: ENHRY and SYGVKD. Between the trimmed V and J ends, which lost 6 bases and 5 bases, there was a span of 8 bases. The CDR3 spells CAISPENEQYF. The CDR3 coding sequence is TGTGCCATCAGCCCGGAGAACGAGCAGTACTTC.

The CDR3 DNA reads TGCGCCAGCAGCCAAGGACTAGCGGGGGGCCAAGAGACCCAGTACTTC. This sequence encodes CASSQGLAGGQETQYF. The genes are TRBV4-1 and TRBJ2-5; 13 bases match TRBD2. The CDR3 length is 16 residues. The V gene end was trimmed by 1 base and the J gene end by 1 base; junction bases not matched to a gene: 0. CDR1 and CDR2 (germline): MGHRA, YSYEKL.

This chain uses TRBV5-1 with TRBJ2-2, with 10 bases that match TRBD2. The CDR3 runs to 16 residues. V lost 2 bases to trimming and J lost 6 bases; unmatched junction nucleotides: 7. Germline CDR1 is SGHRS and CDR2 is YFSETQ. The CDR3 nucleotides are TGCGCCAGCAGCTTTGAGTCGAGCGGGAGGGCCGGGGAGCTGTTTTTT. The encoded protein is CASSFESSGRAGELFF.

Only a few counts were recorded for this clone. The chain has TRBV30 and TRBJ2-1, with 9 bases aligning to TRBD2. Looked up from germline, CDR1 is GTSNPN and CDR2 is SVGIG (reference sequence). CDR3 length: 15 amino acids. With 4 bases clipped from V and 4 bases from J, the junction kept 8 bases outside the gene matches. This chain's CDR3 is CAWKPGLALYNEQFF. In DNA form, the CDR3 reads TGTGCCTGGAAACCGGGACTAGCCCTATACAATGAGCAGTTCTTC.

The J gene is TRBJ1-2, the V gene TRBV2; TRBD1 matches at 7 bases. This CDR3 spans 11 amino acids. Trimming took 6 bases from V and 8 from J; bases not matched to a gene: 3. Germline V lookup: CDR1 SNHLY, CDR2 FYNNEI. The CDR3 loop reads CASSNRGGYTF. CDR3 nucleotide sequence: TGTGCCAGCAGCAACAGGGGCGGCTACACCTTC.

The chain joins TRBV5-1 to TRBJ1-4, with a possible D match to TRBD1 (5 bases). CDR1 SGHRS and CDR2 YFSETQ come from the germline V gene. With 1 base removed from V and 0 bases from J, the gap between germline ends came to 10 bases. CDR3 size: 16 residues. Written as DNA, the CDR3 is TGCGCCAGCAGCTTGACTCGGACATCAACTAATGAAAAACTGTTTTTT. It yields the protein CASSLTRTSTNEKLFF.

This chain links TRBV2 with TRBJ1-6, with D unclear. The ends were cut back, 7 bases at V and 0 bases at J, with 10 bases in the middle. CDR1 is SNHLY and CDR2 is FYNNEI in the germline V gene. CDR3 length: 15 residues. The DNA for the CDR3 is TGTGCCAGCAAGGGAGATAGCTCCTATAATTCACCCCTCCACTTT. It is translated as CASKGDSSYNSPLHF.

The V gene is TRBV9, the J gene TRBJ2-2, with D unresolved. V lost 4 bases to trimming and J lost 6 bases, with 10 bases between them. CDR3 size: 13 residues. CDR1 and CDR2 from the germline V gene are SGDLS and YYNGEE. The CDR3 nucleotides read TGTGCCAGCAGCAAACCGGTTGCCGGGGAGCTGTTTTTT. Its translation is CASSKPVAGELFF.

The chain joins TRBV29-1 to TRBJ2-3; 7 nucleotides align to TRBD1. The CDR3 spans 14 residues. V lost 3 bases to trimming and J lost 0 bases; unmatched junction nucleotides: 3. Germline V gene sequence: CDR1 SQVTM, CDR2 ANQGSEA. The CDR3 region has the DNA TGCAGCGTTGATCTGGACAGGAGCACAGATACGCAGTATTTT. Protein product: CSVDLDRSTDTQYF.

The chain employs TRBV5-1 and TRBJ1-4; D is undetermined. Germline V gives CDR1 SGHRS, CDR2 YFSETQ. Trimming took off 4 bases at V and 7 bases at J, with 17 bases between the two ends. The CDR3 has 15 residues. For the CDR3, the DNA is TGCGCCAGCAGCCCGGCCGGGGAAGGAATTGAAAAACTGTTTTTT. Encoded protein: CASSPAGEGIEKLFF.

This chain joins TRBV2 and TRBJ1-3; 7 bases map to TRBD1. The CDR3 is 14 amino acids. Germline CDR1 is SNHLY and CDR2 is FYNNEI. The ends lost 6 bases at V and 2 bases at J; junction bases unmatched: 4. The CDR3 coding sequence is TGTGCCAGCAGGGGACAGCTTACTGGAAACACCATATATTTT. Amino acid sequence: CASRGQLTGNTIYF. Full variable domain (outside the CDR3, taken from reference TRBV2 and TRBJ1-3): EPEVTQTPSHQVTQMGQEVILRCVPISNHLYFYWYRQILGQKVEFLVSFYNNEISEKSEIFDDQFSVERPDGSNFTLKIRSTKLEDSAMYFCASRGQLTGNTIYFGEGSWLTVV.